This T cell receptor beta chain derives from a study of cytomegalovirus exposure and HLA in healthy donors. Overall study context: The 110 or so validation repertoires were produced on the same platform as the 650 to 800 repertoires of the first cohort. This was reported in a later analysis.

This CDR3 has 15 residues. Germline lookup yields CDR1 LGHNA and CDR2 YNFKEQ. V lost 6 bases, J lost 0 bases, and 14 bases lay in between. The table came from immunoSEQ multiplex PCR; TCRdb's copy has only in-frame clones and leaves some out. Of approximately 150,000 clones listed, roughly nine tenths are singletons. This sequence joins TRBV4-2 and TRBJ1-2, with D perhaps matching TRBD1 (6 bases). This receptor was obtained from a woman younger than 35 in good health and CMV-seropositive. The sample comprised PBMCs. The DNA for the CDR3 is TGTGCCAGCAGTTCCCTTACAGGGACTAACTATGGCTACACCTTC. Translation gives CASSSLTGTNYGYTF.